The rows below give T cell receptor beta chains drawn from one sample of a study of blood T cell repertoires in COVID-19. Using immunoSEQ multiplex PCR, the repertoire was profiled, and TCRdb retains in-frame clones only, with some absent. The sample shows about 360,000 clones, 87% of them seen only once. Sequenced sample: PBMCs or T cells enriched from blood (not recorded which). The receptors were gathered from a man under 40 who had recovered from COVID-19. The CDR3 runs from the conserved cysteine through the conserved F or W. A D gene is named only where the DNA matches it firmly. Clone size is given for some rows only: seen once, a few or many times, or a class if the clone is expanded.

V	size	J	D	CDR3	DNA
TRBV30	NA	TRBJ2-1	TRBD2	CAWSLLAGGYNEQFF	TGTGCCTGGAGTTTACTAGCGGGGGGATACAATGAGCAGTTCTTC
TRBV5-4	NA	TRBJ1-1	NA	CASSLVGQTEAFF	TGTGCCAGCAGCTTGGTTGGGCAGACAGAAGCTTTCTTT
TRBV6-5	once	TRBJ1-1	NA	CASSYRESEAFF	TGTGCCAGCAGTTATAGGGAGTCTGAAGCTTTCTTT
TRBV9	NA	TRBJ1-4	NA	CASSVDPDEKLFF	TGTGCCAGCAGCGTAGATCCGGATGAAAAACTGTTTTTT
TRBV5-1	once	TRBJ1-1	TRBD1	CASSPTGTGYTEAFF	TGCGCCAGCAGCCCCACCGGGACAGGGTACACTGAAGCTTTCTTT
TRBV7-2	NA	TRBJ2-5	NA	CASSSGGPRSQYF	TGTGCCAGCAGCTCCGGGGGGCCAAGGTCCCAGTACTTC
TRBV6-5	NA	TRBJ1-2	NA	CASRTGTTGYTF	TGTGCCAGCAGAACCGGGACAACGGGCTACACCTTC
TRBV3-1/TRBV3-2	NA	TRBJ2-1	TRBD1	CASSRGQVTYNEQFF	TGTGCCAGCAGCCGGGGACAGGTGACCTACAATGAGCAGTTCTTC
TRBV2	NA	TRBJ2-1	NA	CATQKGHGRGNEQFF	TGTGCCACCCAGAAAGGCCACGGGCGCGGGAATGAGCAGTTCTTC
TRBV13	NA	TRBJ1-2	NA	CASSLGPGTRANYGYTF	TGTGCCAGCAGCTTGGGGCCGGGGACTAGAGCTAACTATGGCTACACCTTC
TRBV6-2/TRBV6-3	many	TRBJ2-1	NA	CASSPRSGGHKLEQFF	TGTGCCAGCAGCCCCCGGTCGGGGGGCCATAAATTAGAGCAGTTCTTC
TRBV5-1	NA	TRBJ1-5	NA	CASSLSGDGGQPQHF	TGCGCCAGCAGCTTGTCGGGAGACGGTGGACAGCCCCAGCATTTT
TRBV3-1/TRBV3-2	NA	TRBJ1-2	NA	CASSPRGTHLGGYTF	TGTGCCAGCAGCCCCAGAGGGACACACCTGGGGGGCTACACCTTC
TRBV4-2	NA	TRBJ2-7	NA	CASSRTSSYEQYF	TGTGCCAGCAGCCGAACCAGCTCCTACGAGCAGTACTTC
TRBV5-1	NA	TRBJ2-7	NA	CASTGSYNAYEQYF	TGCGCCAGCACCGGTAGTTATAATGCCTACGAGCAGTACTTC
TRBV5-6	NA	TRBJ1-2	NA	CASSFEGLGGYTF	TGTGCCAGCAGCTTCGAGGGATTGGGTGGCTACACCTTC
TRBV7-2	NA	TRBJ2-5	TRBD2	CASSFLSLAGGRAETQYF	TGTGCCAGCAGCTTTCTGAGTCTAGCGGGGGGCAGAGCCGAGACCCAGTACTTC
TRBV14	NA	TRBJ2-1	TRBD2	CASSQLRGGSSEQFF	TGTGCCAGCAGCCAATTGCGGGGGGGCTCTAGTGAGCAGTTCTTC
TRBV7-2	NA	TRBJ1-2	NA	CASSLERAHYTF	TGTGCCAGCAGCTTAGAGCGGGCGCACTACACCTTC
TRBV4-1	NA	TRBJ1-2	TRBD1	CASSLLTIDRGRYGYTF	TGCGCCAGCAGCCTACTAACCATCGACAGGGGGCGTTATGGCTACACCTTC
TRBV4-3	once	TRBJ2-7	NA	CASSQDGTSGYEQYF	TGCGCCAGCAGCCAAGATGGTACTTCAGGCTACGAGCAGTACTTC
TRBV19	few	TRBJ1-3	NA	CASSMAGGSGNTIYF	TGTGCCAGTAGTATGGCCGGCGGCTCTGGAAACACCATATATTTT
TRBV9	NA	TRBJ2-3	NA	CASSVEGVRTDTQYF	TGTGCCAGCAGCGTAGAGGGGGTTCGGACAGATACGCAGTATTTT
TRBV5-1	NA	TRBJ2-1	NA	CASSFGGDFYNEQFF	TGCGCCAGCAGCTTCGGGGGAGACTTCTACAATGAGCAGTTCTTC